Each of the 3 T cell receptor beta chains below was sequenced from the same sample in a study of T cell changes during pregnancy in multiple sclerosis (dated by TCRdb to between 2017 and 2020). Library method: the immunoSEQ multiplex PCR assay. TCRdb retrieved this table from immuneACCESS and kept in-frame rearrangements only. Not all clones are present; in checked studies, unresolved V genes account for under half, and no reason is known for the remainder. Counted in this sample were about 40,000 clones; 90% to 95% of them appeared once. The top ten clonotypes cover 1% to 1.5% of the sample. Sequencing was performed on peripheral blood, taken before pregnancy. The receptor source for this set is a female donor with multiple sclerosis, enrolled in a pregnancy study.

CDR3 bases: TGTGCCAGTAGTAGATGGGCCTCTGGGGCCAACGTCCTGACTTTC. Its protein product is CASSRWASGANVLTF. The rearrangement links TRBV19 to TRBJ2-6; D call uncertain. V shed 4 bases and J shed 0 bases, with 7 bases lying between them. The CDR3 extends over 15 amino acids. CDR1 is LNHDA, CDR2 SQIVND, per germline (reference sequence).

The chain carries TRBV2 and TRBJ1-2; D possibly corresponds to TRBD1 (6 bases). This CDR3 is 13 amino acids long. Trimming stripped 3 bases from V and 5 bases from J, with 10 bases between. Per the germline V gene, CDR1 is SNHLY and CDR2 is FYNNEI. This CDR3 is CASSEGQGYGYTF. Here the CDR3 DNA reads TGTGCCAGCAGTGAGGGCCAGGGGTATGGCTACACCTTC. Full variable domain (rest looked up from reference TRBV2 and TRBJ1-2): EPEVTQTPSHQVTQMGQEVILRCVPISNHLYFYWYRQILGQKVEFLVSFYNNEISEKSEIFDDQFSVERPDGSNFTLKIRSTKLEDSAMYFCASSEGQGYGYTFGSGTRLTVV.

The chain has TRBV27 and TRBJ2-2, with 9 nucleotides matching TRBD2. Germline CDR1 is MNHEY and CDR2 is SMNVEV (reference sequence). Trimming cost V 6 bases and J 4 bases; bases outside gene matches: 6. This CDR3 is built from 15 residues. The CDR3 spells CASSRSGRITGELFF. CDR3 bases: TGTGCCAGCAGCCGAAGCGGGAGGATCACCGGGGAGCTGTTTTTT.